Reported below is one T cell receptor (beta chain). The assay was immunoSEQ multiplex PCR, and TCRdb's table has in-frame clones only and misses some. The table shows approximately 250,000 clones, with about 82% occurring only once. The sample belongs to a study of blood T cell repertoires in COVID-19. Germline loops: CDR1 MNHEY, CDR2 SVGEGT. CDR3 length equals 15 residues. J lost 7 bases, V lost 6 bases, and 12 bases had no gene match. Sequencing was carried out using peripheral blood. The chain carries TRBV6-2 or TRBV6-3 and TRBJ1-2; 9 positions match TRBD1. The clonotype was recovered from an elderly woman with COVID-19, enrolled during active disease. The CDR3 nucleotides read TGTGCCAGCAGCCTAACGGACAGGGGAGTAGGTGGCTACACCTTC. It yields the protein CASSLTDRGVGGYTF.